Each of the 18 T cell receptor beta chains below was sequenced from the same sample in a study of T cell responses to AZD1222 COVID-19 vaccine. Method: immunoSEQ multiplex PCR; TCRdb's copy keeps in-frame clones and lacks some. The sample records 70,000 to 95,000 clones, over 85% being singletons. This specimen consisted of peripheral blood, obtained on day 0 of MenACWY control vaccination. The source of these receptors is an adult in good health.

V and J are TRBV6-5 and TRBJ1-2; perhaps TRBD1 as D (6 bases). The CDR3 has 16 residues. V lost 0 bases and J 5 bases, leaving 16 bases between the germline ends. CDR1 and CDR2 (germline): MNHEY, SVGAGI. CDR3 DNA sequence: TGTGCCAGCAGTTACTCGATATCGGCAGGGGCGTATGGCTACACCTTC. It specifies CASSYSISAGAYGYTF.

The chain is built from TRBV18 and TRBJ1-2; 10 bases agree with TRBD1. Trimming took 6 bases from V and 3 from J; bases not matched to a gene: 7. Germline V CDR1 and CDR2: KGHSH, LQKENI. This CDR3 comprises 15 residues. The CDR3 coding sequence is TGTGCCAGCTCGAGGGACAGGGGTGTCGACTATGGCTACACCTTC. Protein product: CASSRDRGVDYGYTF.

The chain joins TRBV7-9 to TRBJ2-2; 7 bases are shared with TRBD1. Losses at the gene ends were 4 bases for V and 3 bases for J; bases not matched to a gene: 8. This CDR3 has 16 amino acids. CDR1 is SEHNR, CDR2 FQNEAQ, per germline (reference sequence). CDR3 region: CASSSFGQGDTGELFF. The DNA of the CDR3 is TGTGCCAGCAGCTCCTTCGGGCAGGGGGACACCGGGGAGCTGTTTTTT. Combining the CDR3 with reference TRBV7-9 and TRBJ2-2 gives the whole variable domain DTGVSQNPRHKITKRGQNVTFRCDPISEHNRLYWYRQTLGQGPEFLTYFQNEAQLEKSRLLSDRFSAERPKGSFSTLEIQRTEQGDSAMYLCASSSFGQGDTGELFFGEGSRLTVL.

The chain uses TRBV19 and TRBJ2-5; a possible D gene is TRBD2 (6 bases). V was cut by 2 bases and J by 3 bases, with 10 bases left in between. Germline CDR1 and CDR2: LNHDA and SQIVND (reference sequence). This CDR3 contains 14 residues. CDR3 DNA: TGTGCCAGTAGTATACTAGGCGGGGAAGAGACCCAGTACTTC. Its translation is CASSILGGEETQYF.

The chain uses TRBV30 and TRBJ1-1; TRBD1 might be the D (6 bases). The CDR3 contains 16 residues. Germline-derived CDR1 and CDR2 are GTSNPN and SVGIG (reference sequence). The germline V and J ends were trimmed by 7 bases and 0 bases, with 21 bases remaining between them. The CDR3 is CAFEYRDPLMNTEAFF. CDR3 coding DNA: TGTGCCTTCGAATACAGGGATCCCCTCATGAACACTGAAGCTTTCTTT. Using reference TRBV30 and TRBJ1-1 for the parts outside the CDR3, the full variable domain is SQTIHQWPATLVQPVGSPLSLECTVEGTSNPNLYWYRQAAGRGLQLLFYSVGIGQISSEVPQNLSASRPQDRQFILSSKKLLLSDSGFYLCAFEYRDPLMNTEAFFGQGTRLTVV.

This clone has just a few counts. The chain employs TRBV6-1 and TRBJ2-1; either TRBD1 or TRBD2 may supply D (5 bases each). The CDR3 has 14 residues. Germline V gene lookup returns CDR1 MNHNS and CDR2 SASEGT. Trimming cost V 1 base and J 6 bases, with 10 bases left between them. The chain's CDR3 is CASSEVDGANEQFF. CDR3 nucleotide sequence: TGTGCCAGCAGTGAAGTGGACGGGGCCAATGAGCAGTTCTTC.

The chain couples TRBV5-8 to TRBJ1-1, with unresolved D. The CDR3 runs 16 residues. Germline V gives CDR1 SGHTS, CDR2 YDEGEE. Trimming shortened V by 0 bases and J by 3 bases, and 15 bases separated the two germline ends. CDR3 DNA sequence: TGTGCCAGCAGCTTGGGTTTGTCCCCAAGGGACACTGAAGCTTTCTTT. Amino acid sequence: CASSLGLSPRDTEAFF.

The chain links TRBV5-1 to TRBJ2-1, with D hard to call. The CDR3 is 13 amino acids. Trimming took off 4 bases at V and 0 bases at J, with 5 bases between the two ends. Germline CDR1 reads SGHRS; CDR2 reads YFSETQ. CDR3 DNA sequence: TGCGCCAGCAGCATGAGCTCCTACAATGAGCAGTTCTTC. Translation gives CASSMSSYNEQFF.

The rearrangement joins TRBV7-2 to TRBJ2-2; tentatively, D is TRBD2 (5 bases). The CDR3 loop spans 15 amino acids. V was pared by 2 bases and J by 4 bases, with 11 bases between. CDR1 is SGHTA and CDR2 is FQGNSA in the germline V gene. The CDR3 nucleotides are TGTGCCAGCAGCTTATGGCCTAGCTCCACCGGGGAGCTGTTTTTT. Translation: CASSLWPSSTGELFF.

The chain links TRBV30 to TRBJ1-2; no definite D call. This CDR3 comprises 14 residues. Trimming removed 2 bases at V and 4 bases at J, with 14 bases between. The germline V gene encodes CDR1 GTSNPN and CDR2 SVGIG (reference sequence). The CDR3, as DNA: TGTGCCTGGAGTAGGAGGGAGACGGGCTATGGCTACACCTTC. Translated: CAWSRRETGYGYTF. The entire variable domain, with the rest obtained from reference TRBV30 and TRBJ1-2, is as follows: SQTIHQWPATLVQPVGSPLSLECTVEGTSNPNLYWYRQAAGRGLQLLFYSVGIGQISSEVPQNLSASRPQDRQFILSSKKLLLSDSGFYLCAWSRRETGYGYTFGSGTRLTVV.

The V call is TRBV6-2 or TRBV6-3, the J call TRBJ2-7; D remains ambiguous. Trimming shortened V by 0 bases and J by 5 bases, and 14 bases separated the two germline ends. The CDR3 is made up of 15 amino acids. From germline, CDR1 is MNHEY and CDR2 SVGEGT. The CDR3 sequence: CASSYSSMGLDEQYF. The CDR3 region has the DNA TGTGCCAGCAGTTACTCTAGTATGGGGTTGGACGAGCAGTACTTC.

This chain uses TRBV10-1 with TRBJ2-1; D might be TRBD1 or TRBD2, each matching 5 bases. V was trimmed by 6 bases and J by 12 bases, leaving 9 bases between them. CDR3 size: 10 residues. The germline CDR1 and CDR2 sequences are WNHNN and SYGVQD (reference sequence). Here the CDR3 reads CASSPGPQFF. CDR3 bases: TGCGCCAGCAGCCCGGGACCGCAGTTCTTC.

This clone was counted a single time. The CDR3 protein is CASSEHLTGLNYGYTF. CDR3 sequence (DNA): TGTGCCAGCAGTGAACATTTGACAGGGCTTAACTATGGCTACACCTTC. The chain carries TRBV2 and TRBJ1-2; 7 nucleotides align to TRBD1. The J segment lost 1 base and the V segment lost 2 bases, leaving 7 bases of the junction unmatched. Germline V gene sequence: CDR1 SNHLY, CDR2 FYNNEI. The CDR3 totals 16 residues.

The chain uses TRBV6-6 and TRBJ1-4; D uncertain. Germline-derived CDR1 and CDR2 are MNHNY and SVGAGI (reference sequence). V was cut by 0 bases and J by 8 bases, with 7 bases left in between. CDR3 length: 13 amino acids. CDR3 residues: CASSYSFREKLFF. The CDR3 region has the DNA TGTGCCAGCAGTTACTCATTTCGCGAAAAACTGTTTTTT.

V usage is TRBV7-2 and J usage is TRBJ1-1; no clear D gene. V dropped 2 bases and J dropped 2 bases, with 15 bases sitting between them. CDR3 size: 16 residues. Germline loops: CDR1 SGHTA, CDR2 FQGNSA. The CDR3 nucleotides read TGTGCCAGCAGCTTAAGCCAAGGACTCCCCAACACTGAAGCTTTCTTT. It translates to CASSLSQGLPNTEAFF.

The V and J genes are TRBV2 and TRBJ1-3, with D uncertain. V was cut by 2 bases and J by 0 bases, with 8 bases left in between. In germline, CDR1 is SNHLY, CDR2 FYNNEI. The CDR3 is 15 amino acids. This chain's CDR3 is CASSESAVSGNTIYF. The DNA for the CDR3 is TGTGCCAGCAGTGAATCAGCGGTCTCTGGAAACACCATATATTTT.

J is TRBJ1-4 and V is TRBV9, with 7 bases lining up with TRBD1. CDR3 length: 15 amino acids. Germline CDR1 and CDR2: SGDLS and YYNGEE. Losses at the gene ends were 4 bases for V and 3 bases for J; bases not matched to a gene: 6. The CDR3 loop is CASSSEGTANEKLFF. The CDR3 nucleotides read TGTGCCAGCAGCTCCGAGGGGACAGCTAATGAAAAACTGTTTTTT.

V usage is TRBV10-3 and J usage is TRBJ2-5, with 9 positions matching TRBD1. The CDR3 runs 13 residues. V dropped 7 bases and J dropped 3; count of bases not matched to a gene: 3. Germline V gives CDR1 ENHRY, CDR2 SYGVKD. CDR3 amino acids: CAIKGQGKETQYF. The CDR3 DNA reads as TGTGCCATCAAAGGACAGGGGAAAGAGACCCAGTACTTC.